Given below is one TCR beta chain in context. The CDR3 runs to 15 residues. CDR1 and CDR2 (germline): MRHNA, SNTAGT. The V and J ends lost 2 bases and 7 bases, in that order; junction bases with no gene match: 9. As for time point: persistent/refractory GD, antithyroid drugs over 5 years with positive TRAb. RNA isolated from PBMCs was used to make the TCR library. According to the study, TCR beta libraries were built with iRepertoire HTBI primers and CDR3-region Arm-PCR. TCRdb independently ran MiXCR on the multiplex PCR reads; one entry per CDR3 protein. The table lists roughly 430,000 distinct CDR3 sequences, over 20% of them singletons. The record originates from a study of regulatory T cells in long-lasting Graves disease.

This TCR came from a female donor with Graves disease. The rearrangement uses TRBV6-4 and TRBJ1-2; the match to TRBD1 covers 8 bases. The sequenced sample was peripheral blood mononuclear cells (PBMCs), obtained when the disease was refractory, from a patient treated with antithyroid drugs. CDR3 in amino acids: CASSDRPGQGGGYTF. CDR3 DNA: TGTGCCAGCAGTGACCGGCCTGGACAGGGTGGTGGCTACACCTTC.